This entry lists 32 T cell receptor beta chains sequenced from one sample in a study of vaccination effects on CD4 cells after COVID-19. Sequencing was preceded by expansion of antigen-specific CD4+ T cells with viral peptide pools in the ViraFEST assay. Upon completion of about ten days in culture, CD4+ T cells were isolated. Participants were vaccinated with two doses of either the BNT162b2 or mRNA-1273 vaccine. Assay used: immunoSEQ multiplex PCR; TCRdb lists only in-frame clones, some missing. The sample yields about 31,000 clones, 74% seen once. These receptors' targets are unknown. The source material was CD4+ T cells from PBMCs cultured with HCoV-229E spike peptides, sampled after COVID-19 vaccination. The receptors originated from a human donor who received a COVID-19 vaccine.

The V gene is TRBV2, the J gene TRBJ2-2; D gene unclear. The CDR3 totals 14 residues. Germline V gives CDR1 SNHLY, CDR2 FYNNEI. The V gene lost 1 base and the J gene lost 2 bases, with 5 bases spanning the gap. CDR3 nucleotides: TGTGCCAGCAGTGAAGGTTTTAACACCGGGGAGCTGTTTTTT. It translates to CASSEGFNTGELFF.

This clone showed up just a few times. The chain is built from TRBV10-2 and TRBJ1-1, with D perhaps TRBD1 (6 bases). Germline V lookup: CDR1 WSHSY, CDR2 SAAADI. Trimming took off 6 bases at V and 5 bases at J, with 10 bases between the two ends. This CDR3 has 12 amino acids. This CDR3 reads CASRDSSTEAFF. The CDR3 DNA follows: TGCGCCAGCAGGGACAGTTCTACTGAAGCTTTCTTT.

This chain links TRBV6-7 with TRBJ2-1; unclear D gene. TRBV6-7 has ORF status, its function being uncertain. The germline V and J ends were trimmed by 4 bases and 8 bases, with 12 bases remaining between them. This CDR3 comprises 13 residues. This CDR3 is CASSFLGVDEQFF. CDR3 sequence (DNA): TGTGCCAGCAGTTTTTTAGGAGTGGATGAGCAGTTCTTC.

The genes are TRBV4-1 and TRBJ1-5, with D possibly matching TRBD1 (6 bases). This CDR3 has 16 residues. Germline V lookup: CDR1 MGHRA, CDR2 YSYEKL. The ends were cut back, 4 bases at V and 7 bases at J, with 20 bases in the middle. CDR3 nucleotides: TGCGCCAGCAGCCCAGGTCGGCTACAGGGCCGCCAGCCCCAGCATTTT. Translation: CASSPGRLQGRQPQHF.

The chain joins TRBV3-1 (or the pseudogene TRBV3-2) to TRBJ2-3, with D possibly matching TRBD2 (5 bases). Per germline, CDR1 LGHDT and CDR2 YNNKEL (reference sequence). The CDR3 runs 13 residues. The ends were cut back, 2 bases at V and 6 bases at J, with 9 bases in the middle. The CDR3 is CASSQSGADTQYF. In DNA, the CDR3 is TGTGCCAGCAGCCAAAGCGGTGCGGATACGCAGTATTTT.

V and J are TRBV6-1 and TRBJ1-5; D gene uncertain. Trimming left V 3 bases short and J 11 bases short, with 17 bases between. Germline V lookup: CDR1 MNHNS, CDR2 SASEGT. This CDR3 spans 14 amino acids. The CDR3 DNA reads TGTGCCAGCAGTGATAGGGCCCCCCGGCAGGCCCAGCATTTT. As protein: CASSDRAPRQAQHF.

This sequence joins TRBV6-1 and TRBJ2-7, with a tentative D call TRBD2 (6 bases). This CDR3 is 15 amino acids long. Germline V gene data show CDR1 as MNHNS and CDR2 as SASEGT. Between the trimmed V and J ends, which lost 3 bases and 2 bases, there was a span of 14 bases. The CDR3 protein is CASSDSEEGPYEQYF. The DNA for the CDR3 is TGTGCCAGCAGTGATTCAGAGGAGGGGCCCTACGAGCAGTACTTC.

This chain links TRBV5-1 with TRBJ2-3, with D possibly called TRBD1 or TRBD2 (5 bases each). The V end was cut by 3 bases, the J end by 3 bases, with 11 bases between. CDR1 and CDR2 (germline): SGHRS, YFSETQ. This CDR3 has 14 amino acids. The DNA for the CDR3 is TGCGCCAGCAGCTCCCGGGACGCGACAGATACGCAGTATTTT. Protein: CASSSRDATDTQYF.

J is TRBJ2-3 and V is TRBV5-1, with D unclear. The germline V and J ends were trimmed by 0 bases and 4 bases, with 9 bases remaining between them. The CDR3 spans 14 residues. CDR1 SGHRS and CDR2 YFSETQ come from the germline V gene. The CDR3 region has the DNA TGCGCCAGCAGCTTGGGGACGAGCGCAGATACGCAGTATTTT. Its protein product is CASSLGTSADTQYF.

The rearrangement joins TRBV5-1 to TRBJ2-2; 9 bases line up with TRBD2. The CDR3 loop spans 18 amino acids. Germline assignment: CDR1 SGHRS and CDR2 YFSETQ. The V gene end was trimmed by 0 bases and the J gene end by 3 bases; junction bases not matched to a gene: 9. CDR3 residues: CASSLASVAGVYTGELFF. CDR3 nucleotides: TGCGCCAGCAGCTTGGCGTCGGTAGCGGGAGTCTACACCGGGGAGCTGTTTTTT.

This chain connects TRBV6-2 or TRBV6-3 to TRBJ2-3; no reliable D call. Germline CDR1 reads MNHEY; CDR2 reads SVGEGT. The V gene lost 2 bases and the J gene lost 2 bases, with 8 bases spanning the gap. The CDR3 sequence is 14 residues long. The CDR3 here is CASSYGRHTDTQYF. The CDR3 DNA follows: TGTGCCAGCAGTTACGGCCGCCACACAGATACGCAGTATTTT.

The chain links TRBV6-2 or TRBV6-3 to TRBJ2-5; TRBD2 aligns across 7 bases. Germline V gene sequence: CDR1 MNHEY, CDR2 SVGEGT. With 2 bases clipped from V and 2 bases from J, the junction kept 8 bases outside the gene matches. The CDR3 spans 16 residues. CDR3 in DNA: TGTGCCAGCAGTTACGGTCGGGGGGTCCCTCAAGAGACCCAGTACTTC. Translating it yields CASSYGRGVPQETQYF.

Here the CDR3 DNA reads TGTGCCAGCAGCCAAAATGTAGGGACAGGGGGGGAGACCCAGTACTTC. It is translated as CASSQNVGTGGETQYF. The J gene is TRBJ2-5, the V gene TRBV3-1 (or the pseudogene TRBV3-2), with 11 bases identical to TRBD1. Germline-derived CDR1 and CDR2 are LGHDT and YNNKEL (reference sequence). J lost 5 bases, V lost 2 bases, and 7 bases had no gene match. CDR3 size: 16 residues.

The rearrangement joins TRBV7-2 to TRBJ1-5; no firm D call. Trimming stripped 4 bases from V and 2 bases from J, with 9 bases between. The CDR3 length is 14 residues. CDR1 is SGHTA and CDR2 is FQGNSA in the germline V gene. The CDR3 region has the DNA TGTGCCAGCAGCTCCGGACTCCGCAATCAGCCCCAGCATTTT. This translates into CASSSGLRNQPQHF.

The V call is TRBV30, the J call TRBJ1-5; D ambiguous. V gave up 2 bases and J gave up 5 bases, with 16 bases separating them. This CDR3 is built from 15 residues. CDR1 is GTSNPN and CDR2 is SVGIG in the germline V gene (reference sequence). The CDR3 nucleotides read TGTGCCTGGAGTCCGAAATCTAGTCTCTATCAGCCCCAGCATTTT. Amino acid sequence: CAWSPKSSLYQPQHF.

This clone was counted between two and nine times. The chain carries TRBV11-3 and TRBJ2-3; unclear D gene. The CDR3 contains 12 residues. V lost 5 bases to trimming and J lost 6 bases, with 9 bases between them. The germline V gene encodes CDR1 SGHNT and CDR2 YENEEA. The CDR3 reads CASSKGPDTQYF. The CDR3 DNA reads as TGTGCCAGCAGCAAAGGTCCGGATACGCAGTATTTT.

The CDR3 protein is CASSLMGLVPRQETQYF. CDR3 DNA sequence: TGTGCCAGCAGCTTAATGGGACTAGTTCCTCGGCAAGAGACCCAGTACTTC. This sequence joins TRBV7-2 and TRBJ2-5, with 8 positions matching TRBD2. Germline lookup yields CDR1 SGHTA and CDR2 FQGNSA. The CDR3 sequence is 17 residues long. The V and J ends lost 2 bases and 2 bases, in that order; junction bases with no gene match: 10.

This CDR3 is CASSLVQNSGNTIYF. In DNA form, the CDR3 reads TGTGCCAGCAGCTTAGTACAGAACTCTGGAAACACCATATATTTT. The genes are TRBV7-9 and TRBJ1-3; D unclear. The germline CDR1 and CDR2 sequences are SEHNR and FQNEAQ (reference sequence). Trimming left V 1 base short and J 0 bases short, with 7 bases between. This CDR3 is built from 15 residues.

This chain joins TRBV5-5 and TRBJ2-1; perhaps TRBD2 as D (5 bases). This CDR3 is built from 13 residues. V was shortened by 0 bases and J by 8 bases, with 9 bases between the two germline ends. From germline, CDR1 is SGHKS and CDR2 YYEKEE (reference sequence). CDR3 region: CASSLAGGHEQFF. In DNA, the CDR3 is TGTGCCAGCAGCTTGGCGGGCGGGCATGAGCAGTTCTTC.

This clone was counted a single time. The V gene is TRBV19, the J gene TRBJ1-4, with a weak D call TRBD1 (5 bases). The CDR3 runs 14 residues. Trimming shortened V by 5 bases and J by 8 bases, and 15 bases separated the two germline ends. Germline V CDR1 and CDR2: LNHDA, SQIVND (reference sequence). The CDR3 DNA reads TGTGCCAGTAGTCAACAGCGGCAGGGCGAAAAACTGTTTTTT. Residues: CASSQQRQGEKLFF. The whole variable domain, filled in from reference TRBV19 and TRBJ1-4, reads DGGITQSPKYLFRKEGQNVTLSCEQNLNHDAMYWYRQDPGQGLRLIYYSQIVNDFQKGDIAEGYSVSREKKESFPLTVTSAQKNPTAFYLCASSQQRQGEKLFFGSGTQLSVL.

The V and J genes are TRBV5-1 and TRBJ2-5, with 9 bases matching TRBD1. The CDR3 is made up of 14 amino acids. Per germline, CDR1 SGHRS and CDR2 YFSETQ. V was pared by 5 bases and J by 2 bases, with 4 bases of the junction left unmatched. In DNA, the CDR3 is TGCGCCAGCAGGCAGACAGGGGGGCAAGAGACCCAGTACTTC. It codes for CASRQTGGQETQYF.

In its sample, this clone was seen a few times. V gene TRBV11-1 combines with J gene TRBJ1-6; TRBD1 agrees at 10 bases. The CDR3 runs to 14 residues. Germline CDR1 is SGHAT and CDR2 is FQDESV (reference sequence). The ends lost 4 bases at V and 11 bases at J; junction bases unmatched: 5. The DNA for the CDR3 is TGTGCCAGCAGCTACCGGGACAGGGGTACACCCCTCCACTTT. Its translation: CASSYRDRGTPLHF.

The CDR3 DNA reads as TGTGCCAGCAACAAACAGGGAAACCAGCCCCAGCATTTT. Its protein is CASNKQGNQPQHF. The chain links TRBV5-6 to TRBJ1-5, with a tentative D call TRBD1 (6 bases). This CDR3 region has 13 residues. V lost 6 bases to trimming and J lost 7 bases, with 14 bases between them. The germline V gene encodes CDR1 SGHDT and CDR2 YYEEEE.

The CDR3 here is CASSLTAHSETQYF. In nucleotides, the CDR3 is TGTGCCAGCAGCTTAACGGCGCATTCGGAGACCCAGTACTTC. The chain couples TRBV7-9 to TRBJ2-5; D gene ambiguous. This CDR3 contains 14 residues. CDR1 SEHNR and CDR2 FQNEAQ come from the germline V gene (reference sequence). Between the trimmed V and J ends, which lost 2 bases and 5 bases, there was a span of 12 bases.

V gene TRBV4-1 combines with J gene TRBJ1-1, with D perhaps matching TRBD1 (5 bases). V lost 1 base, J lost 6 bases, and 12 bases lay in between. The germline gives CDR1 MGHRA, CDR2 YSYEKL. CDR3 length: 14 residues. CDR3 sequence: CASSQGGGWAEAFF. For the CDR3, the DNA is TGCGCCAGCAGCCAAGGGGGGGGGTGGGCTGAAGCTTTCTTT.

The V gene is TRBV9, the J gene TRBJ1-2; 8 bases line up with TRBD1. V lost 2 bases and J lost 3; bases outside the gene matches: 3. The CDR3 has 14 amino acids. CDR1 is SGDLS and CDR2 is YYNGEE in the germline V gene. CDR3 residues: CASSVTGGDYGYTF. In DNA form, the CDR3 reads TGTGCCAGCAGCGTTACAGGGGGTGACTATGGCTACACCTTC.

The rearrangement links TRBV20-1 to TRBJ1-6, with 8 bases that match TRBD1. CDR1 is DFQATT and CDR2 is SNEGSKA in the germline V gene (reference sequence). The V segment lost 3 bases and the J segment 9 bases; nucleotides outside the gene matches: 10. This CDR3 is 15 amino acids long. The CDR3 DNA reads TGCAGTGCTAGTGGAGGTGGACAGGGCGGTTCACCCCTCCACTTT. Translating gives CSASGGGQGGSPLHF.

The chain combines TRBV7-9 with TRBJ2-7; 10 bases align to TRBD2. This CDR3 is built from 14 residues. V gave up 3 bases and J gave up 4 bases; unmatched junction bases: 3. The germline gives CDR1 SEHNR, CDR2 FQNEAQ (reference sequence). CDR3: CASSFSGGRYEQYF. In DNA form, the CDR3 reads TGTGCCAGCAGCTTTAGCGGGGGGAGGTACGAGCAGTACTTC. The full variable domain, completed using reference TRBV7-9 and TRBJ2-7, is DTGVSQNPRHKITKRGQNVTFRCDPISEHNRLYWYRQTLGQGPEFLTYFQNEAQLEKSRLLSDRFSAERPKGSFSTLEIQRTEQGDSAMYLCASSFSGGRYEQYFGPGTRLTVT.

This clone was detected once. V is TRBV29-1 and J is TRBJ2-7, with 12 bases lining up with TRBD2. This CDR3 spans 14 amino acids. The trim removed 6 bases at V and 3 bases at J, leaving 6 bases unmatched. In germline, CDR1 is SQVTM, CDR2 ANQGSEA. The CDR3 spells CSVTRLAGVYEQYF. DNA for the CDR3: TGCAGCGTGACTAGACTAGCGGGGGTCTACGAGCAGTACTTC.

The chain has TRBV25-1 and TRBJ2-1, with a possible D match to TRBD2 (5 bases). There are 13 residues in the CDR3. Between the trimmed V and J ends, which lost 7 bases and 8 bases, there was a span of 15 bases. CDR1 is MGHDK and CDR2 is SYGVNS in the germline V gene. The CDR3: CASNQDFVHEQFF. Written as DNA, the CDR3 is TGTGCCAGCAATCAGGACTTTGTGCATGAGCAGTTCTTC.

The chain is built from TRBV5-1 and TRBJ2-7; 7 bases map to TRBD1. The CDR3 extends over 14 amino acids. The J segment lost 4 bases and the V segment lost 4 bases, leaving 8 bases of the junction unmatched. Germline V gene sequence: CDR1 SGHRS, CDR2 YFSETQ. The DNA of the CDR3 is TGCGCCAGCAGCGGGACAGCAGGACCTTACGAGCAGTACTTC. Protein: CASSGTAGPYEQYF.

This clone was counted only a few times. This chain links TRBV7-7 with TRBJ2-1; 7 bases are a match to TRBD1. V shed 1 base and J 6 bases; nucleotides not matched to a gene: 6. The V gene's germline CDR1 is SSHAT and CDR2 FNYEAQ (reference sequence). CDR3 length: 15 amino acids. The DNA for the CDR3 is TGTGCCAGCAGCTTAGGGGACACAGGGGTCAATGAGCAGTTCTTC. Translation gives CASSLGDTGVNEQFF.